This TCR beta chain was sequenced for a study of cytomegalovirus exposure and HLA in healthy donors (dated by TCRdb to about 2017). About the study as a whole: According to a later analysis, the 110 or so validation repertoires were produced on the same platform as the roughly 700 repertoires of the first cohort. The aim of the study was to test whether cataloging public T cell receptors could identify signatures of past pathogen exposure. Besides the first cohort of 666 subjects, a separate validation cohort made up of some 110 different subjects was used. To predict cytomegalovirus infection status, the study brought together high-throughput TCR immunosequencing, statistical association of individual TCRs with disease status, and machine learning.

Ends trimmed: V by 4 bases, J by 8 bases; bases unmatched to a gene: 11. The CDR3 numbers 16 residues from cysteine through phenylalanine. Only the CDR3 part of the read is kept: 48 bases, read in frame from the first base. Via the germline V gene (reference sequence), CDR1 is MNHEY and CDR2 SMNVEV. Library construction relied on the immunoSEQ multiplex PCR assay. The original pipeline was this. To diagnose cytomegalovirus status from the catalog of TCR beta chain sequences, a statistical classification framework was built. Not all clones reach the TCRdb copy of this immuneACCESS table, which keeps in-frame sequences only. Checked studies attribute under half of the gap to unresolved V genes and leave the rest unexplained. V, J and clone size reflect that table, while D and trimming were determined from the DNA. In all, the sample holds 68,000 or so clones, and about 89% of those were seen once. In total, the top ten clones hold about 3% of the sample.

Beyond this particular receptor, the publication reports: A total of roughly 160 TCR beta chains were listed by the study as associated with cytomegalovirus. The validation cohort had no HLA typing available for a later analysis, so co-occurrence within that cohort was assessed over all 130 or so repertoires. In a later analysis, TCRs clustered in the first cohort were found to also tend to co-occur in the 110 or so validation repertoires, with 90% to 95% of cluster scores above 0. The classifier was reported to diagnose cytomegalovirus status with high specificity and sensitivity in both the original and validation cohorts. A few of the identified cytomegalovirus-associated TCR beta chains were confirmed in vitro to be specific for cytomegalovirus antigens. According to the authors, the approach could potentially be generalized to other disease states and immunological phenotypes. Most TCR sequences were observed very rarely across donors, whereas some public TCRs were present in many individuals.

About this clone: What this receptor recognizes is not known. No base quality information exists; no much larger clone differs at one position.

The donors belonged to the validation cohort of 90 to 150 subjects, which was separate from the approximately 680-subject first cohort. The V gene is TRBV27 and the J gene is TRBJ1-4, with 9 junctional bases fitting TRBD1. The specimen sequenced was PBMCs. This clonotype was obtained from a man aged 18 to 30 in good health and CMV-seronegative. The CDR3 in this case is CASSSPTGTGPEKLFF. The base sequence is TGTGCCAGCAGTTCCCCCACCGGGACAGGGCCCGAAAAACTGTTTTTT.